A selection of T cell receptor beta chains follows, all from one sample in a study of PD-1 blockade in classical Hodgkin lymphoma. Sequenced by immunoSEQ multiplex PCR; TCRdb stores in-frame clones only, minus some. Of 35,000 to 45,000 clones in the sample, about 90% were seen once. The sample here was peripheral blood mononuclear cells (PBMCs), taken at baseline. All receptors come from a human donor with classical Hodgkin lymphoma. The CDR3 runs from the conserved cysteine through the conserved F or W. A D gene is named only where the DNA matches it firmly. Expanded clones get a size class; other rows say once, few or many, or leave the size out.

clone size	D gene	V gene	J gene	CDR3 DNA	CDR3 protein
once	TRBD1	TRBV27	TRBJ1-5	TGTGCCAGCATTAACCAGACAGGGCGTAATCAGCCCCAGCATTTT	CASINQTGRNQPQHF
-	-	TRBV10-3	TRBJ1-5	TGTGCCATCAGTACTGGGATTTTCAATCAGCCCCAGCATTTT	CAISTGIFNQPQHF
-	TRBD1	TRBV7-2	TRBJ1-2	TGTGCCAGCAGCTCGACCGGGACAGGGGTAGATGGCTACACCTTC	CASSSTGTGVDGYTF
-	-	TRBV6-5	TRBJ1-2	TGTGCCAGCAGTTCCGGGGCGCCCGAAGTTAACTATGGCTACACCTTC	CASSSGAPEVNYGYTF
-	-	TRBV5-4	TRBJ2-1	TGTGCCAGCAGCTTCGCGAATAGCCGGGGCAATGAGCAGTTCTTC	CASSFANSRGNEQFF
once	TRBD2	TRBV4-1	TRBJ2-3	TGCGCCAGCAGCCAAACCGGGACTAGCAACGGGCGGGATACGCAGTATTTT	CASSQTGTSNGRDTQYF
-	-	TRBV5-1	TRBJ1-1	TGCGCCAGCAGCCCGCGCGCCCCCATGAACACTGAAGCTTTCTTT	CASSPRAPMNTEAFF
-	TRBD1	TRBV6-4	TRBJ1-2	TGTGCCAGCAGTCCCGACAGGGGGGACTATGGCTACACCTTC	CASSPDRGDYGYTF
-	-	TRBV19	TRBJ2-7	TGTGCCAGTAGTATAGATTGGGAGTTTGAGCAGTACTTC	CASSIDWEFEQYF
once	TRBD1	TRBV4-1	TRBJ2-5	TGCGCCAGCAGCCAAGCGGGGCAGGGGGCCCGGGAGACCCAGTACTTC	CASSQAGQGARETQYF
-	-	TRBV7-6	TRBJ2-2	TGTGCCAGCAGCCCCCGAGGTGACGGGGAGCTGTTTTTT	CASSPRGDGELFF
-	-	TRBV25-1	TRBJ2-7	TGTGCCAGCAGTGATCGGGTGTCGAGTGAGCAGTACTTC	CASSDRVSSEQYF
-	TRBD2	TRBV11-3	TRBJ2-1	TGTGCCAGCAGCCCGAGACTAGCGGGAGGGACAGATAATGAGCAGTTCTTC	CASSPRLAGGTDNEQFF
-	-	TRBV6-6	TRBJ2-1	TGTGCCAGCACTAGGACTCGGCGGGATGAGCAGTTCTTC	CASTRTRRDEQFF
once	-	TRBV10-3	TRBJ2-7	TGTGCCATCAGGGACAGTAGCGGCGAGCAGTACTTC	CAIRDSSGEQYF
-	-	TRBV7-9	TRBJ2-5	TGTGCCAGCAGCCCAATTCGTGCAGGGGTGCCGGAGACCCAGTACTTC	CASSPIRAGVPETQYF
-	TRBD2	TRBV7-2	TRBJ2-2	TGTGCCAGCAGCGCTCAGGGACTAGCGTACACCGGGGAGCTGTTTTTT	CASSAQGLAYTGELFF